The 18 T cell receptor beta chains given below trace back to one sample, sequenced in a study of T cell changes during pregnancy in multiple sclerosis. Sequencing was performed with immunoSEQ multiplex PCR; in TCRdb, only in-frame clones are kept and a portion is missing. The sample shows about 31,000 clones, more than 85% of them seen only once. The sample consisted of CD4+ T cells from peripheral blood mononuclear cells, taken in the second trimester of pregnancy. These receptors were taken from a female donor with multiple sclerosis, enrolled in a pregnancy study.

The V call is TRBV18, the J call TRBJ2-7, with 8 nucleotides matching TRBD1. The V segment lost 4 bases and the J segment 5 bases; nucleotides outside the gene matches: 7. The CDR3 runs to 14 residues. Germline assignment: CDR1 KGHSH and CDR2 LQKENI. The CDR3 spells CASSRTGTKDEQYF. The CDR3 DNA sequence: TGTGCCAGCTCACGGACAGGGACAAAAGACGAGCAGTACTTC. Filled out from reference TRBV18 and TRBJ2-7, the complete variable domain reads NAGVMQNPRHLVRRRGQEARLRCSPMKGHSHVYWYRQLPEEGLKFMVYLQKENIIDESGMPKERFSAEFPKEGPSILRIQQVVRGDSAAYFCASSRTGTKDEQYFGPGTRLTVT.

This rearrangement joins TRBV19 to TRBJ2-7; 10 nucleotides match TRBD1. The ends lost 5 bases at V and 6 bases at J; junction bases unmatched: 10. Germline CDR1 reads LNHDA; CDR2 reads SQIVND (reference sequence). The CDR3 runs to 15 residues. CDR3 loop: CASSSGSGQGTEQYF. As DNA, the CDR3 is TGTGCCAGTAGTTCCGGGTCGGGACAGGGGACCGAGCAGTACTTC.

V and J are TRBV5-6 and TRBJ1-4, with 7 bases identical to TRBD1. The CDR3 covers 15 residues. CDR1 and CDR2 from the germline V gene are SGHDT and YYEEEE. The V segment lost 4 bases and the J segment 7 bases; nucleotides outside the gene matches: 10. Here the CDR3 reads CASSPRTGLGEKLFF. CDR3 DNA sequence: TGTGCCAGCAGCCCTCGGACAGGTCTAGGTGAAAAACTGTTTTTT.

This chain uses TRBV5-1 with TRBJ2-7; no reliable D call. Germline CDR1 and CDR2: SGHRS and YFSETQ. The CDR3 has 15 amino acids. With 0 bases removed from V and 6 bases from J, the gap between germline ends came to 16 bases. As DNA, the CDR3 is TGCGCCAGCAGCTTGGGAGGAAAGACCAGACCCGAGCAGTACTTC. It translates to CASSLGGKTRPEQYF. Variable domain in full (rest from reference TRBV5-1 and TRBJ2-7): KAGVTQTPRYLIKTRGQQVTLSCSPISGHRSVSWYQQTPGQGLQFLFEYFSETQRNKGNFPGRFSGRQFSNSRSEMNVSTLELGDSALYLCASSLGGKTRPEQYFGPGTRLTVT.

This chain links TRBV27 with TRBJ2-1, with 9 bases matching TRBD1. There are 15 residues in the CDR3. From germline, CDR1 is MNHEY and CDR2 SMNVEV (reference sequence). V lost 7 bases to trimming and J lost 7 bases; unmatched junction nucleotides: 11. This chain's CDR3 is CASNRGTGRQNEQFF. The DNA of the CDR3 is TGTGCCAGCAATAGGGGGACAGGGAGACAAAATGAGCAGTTCTTC.

This chain uses TRBV5-1 with TRBJ1-1, with D tentatively TRBD1 (5 bases). Germline lookup yields CDR1 SGHRS and CDR2 YFSETQ. This CDR3 region has 16 residues. Trimming cost V 2 bases and J 1 base, with 15 bases left between them. The DNA of the CDR3 is TGCGCCAGCAGCTTAACACAACGACAGACGAACACTGAAGCTTTCTTT. It specifies CASSLTQRQTNTEAFF.

The rearrangement uses TRBV2 and TRBJ2-3; 8 nucleotides agree with TRBD2. The germline CDR1 and CDR2 sequences are SNHLY and FYNNEI. V lost 5 bases and J lost 9; bases outside the gene matches: 13. The length of the CDR3 is 15 residues. CDR3 nucleotide sequence: TGTGCCAGCAGTACCGGCGAGGCGGGAGGAGGCACGCAGTATTTT. The encoded protein is CASSTGEAGGGTQYF.

The genes are TRBV12-5 and TRBJ2-1; D perhaps matches TRBD2 (5 bases). In germline, CDR1 is LGHNT, CDR2 FRNRAP. The CDR3 is made up of 16 amino acids. V was pared by 1 base and J by 1 base, with 11 bases between. CDR3 residues: CASGLDTGLSYNEQFF. The CDR3 DNA is TGTGCTAGTGGTTTGGACACTGGACTTTCCTACAATGAGCAGTTCTTC.

The chain is built from TRBV28 and TRBJ2-6, with D unresolved. Trimming took off 3 bases at V and 1 base at J, with 4 bases between the two ends. This CDR3 has 14 amino acids. In germline, CDR1 is MDHEN, CDR2 SYDVKM. In nucleotides, the CDR3 is TGTGCCAGCAGTTTCGGGTCTGGGGCCAACGTCCTGACTTTC. It codes for CASSFGSGANVLTF.

This clone was seen just once. The chain couples TRBV6-1 to TRBJ2-1; 7 bases agree with TRBD2. CDR1 and CDR2 from the germline V gene are MNHNS and SASEGT. J gave up 0 bases and V 3 bases, and 8 bases lay outside the gene matches. The CDR3 is 17 residues long. DNA for the CDR3: TGTGCCAGCAGTGAGAGGTCGGGGGGAAGCTCCTACAATGAGCAGTTCTTC. This sequence encodes CASSERSGGSSYNEQFF.

The V gene is TRBV11-2, the J gene TRBJ2-7; no clear D gene. The V and J ends lost 6 bases and 5 bases respectively, with 14 bases between them. CDR1 SGHAT and CDR2 FQNNGV come from the germline V gene. The CDR3 runs to 13 residues. The CDR3 nucleotides are TGTGCCAGCAGGTCTTATAGAGGCCACGAGCAGTACTTC. This sequence encodes CASRSYRGHEQYF.

This clone was seen once. The chain couples TRBV5-4 to TRBJ2-3; 7 nucleotides align to TRBD1. J gave up 1 base and V 4 bases, and 6 bases lay outside the gene matches. The V gene's germline CDR1 is SGHNT and CDR2 YYREEE (reference sequence). This CDR3 has 15 amino acids. This CDR3 is CASSGTGQRTDTQYF. The DNA for the CDR3 is TGTGCCAGCAGCGGAACGGGACAGCGCACAGATACGCAGTATTTT.

The rearrangement joins TRBV5-1 to TRBJ1-2; D remains ambiguous. Germline CDR1 is SGHRS and CDR2 is YFSETQ. Trimming removed 0 bases at V and 10 bases at J, with 25 bases between. The CDR3 length is 17 residues. This CDR3 reads CASSLAVGGLGSVDYTF. CDR3 in DNA: TGCGCCAGCAGCTTGGCGGTTGGAGGATTAGGTAGCGTCGACTACACCTTC.

The rearrangement links TRBV27 to TRBJ2-6; D might be TRBD1 (7 bases). V dropped 3 bases and J dropped 6 bases, with 12 bases sitting between them. Germline lookup yields CDR1 MNHEY and CDR2 SMNVEV (reference sequence). The CDR3 runs 15 residues. The CDR3 sequence is CASSFRRGAANVLTF. The CDR3 region has the DNA TGTGCCAGCAGTTTCCGCAGGGGGGCGGCCAACGTCCTGACTTTC.

The gene calls are TRBV9 and TRBJ2-1; no definite D call. Germline CDR1 is SGDLS and CDR2 is YYNGEE. The CDR3 totals 12 residues. Trimming removed 4 bases at V and 6 bases at J, with 8 bases between. CDR3 bases: TGTGCCAGCAGCCCGACTCTCAATGAGCAGTTCTTC. Its protein is CASSPTLNEQFF.

CDR3 nucleotide sequence: TGCAGCGTTGGTGAATGGGGGGGGACTGAAGCTTTCTTT. Translating it yields CSVGEWGGTEAFF. This sequence joins TRBV29-1 and TRBJ1-1, with TRBD1 as a possible D gene (5 bases). The CDR3 extends over 13 amino acids. Germline V gene lookup returns CDR1 SQVTM and CDR2 ANQGSEA. Trimming removed 4 bases at V and 5 bases at J, with 14 bases between.

V and J are TRBV5-6 and TRBJ2-2; 12 bases align to TRBD2. J lost 8 bases, V lost 1 base, and 12 bases had no gene match. The CDR3 contains 18 residues. Germline-derived CDR1 and CDR2 are SGHDT and YYEEEE. The CDR3 DNA follows: TGTGCCAGCAGCTTGCCGCTAGCGGGAGGGCCATTAAGAGGGGAGCTGTTTTTT. Translating gives CASSLPLAGGPLRGELFF.

J is TRBJ1-1 and V is TRBV6-5, with 9 bases lining up with TRBD1. Germline V gene sequence: CDR1 MNHEY, CDR2 SVGAGI. V shed 5 bases and J 7 bases; nucleotides not matched to a gene: 5. The length of the CDR3 is 13 residues. The CDR3 region has the DNA TGTGCCAGCAGTGAACCGGGACAGGGTGAAGCTTTCTTT. Translation gives CASSEPGQGEAFF.